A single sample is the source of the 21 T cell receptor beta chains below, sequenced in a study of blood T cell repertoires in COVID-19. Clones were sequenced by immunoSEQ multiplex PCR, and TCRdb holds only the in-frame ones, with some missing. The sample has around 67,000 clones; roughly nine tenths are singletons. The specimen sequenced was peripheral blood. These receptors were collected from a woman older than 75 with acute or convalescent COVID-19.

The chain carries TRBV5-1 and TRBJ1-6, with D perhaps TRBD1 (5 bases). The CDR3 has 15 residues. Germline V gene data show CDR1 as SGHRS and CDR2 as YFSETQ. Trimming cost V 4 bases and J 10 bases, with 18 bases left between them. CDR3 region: CASSTGAGGESPLHF. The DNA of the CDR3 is TGCGCCAGCAGCACCGGGGCAGGCGGGGAATCACCCCTCCACTTT.

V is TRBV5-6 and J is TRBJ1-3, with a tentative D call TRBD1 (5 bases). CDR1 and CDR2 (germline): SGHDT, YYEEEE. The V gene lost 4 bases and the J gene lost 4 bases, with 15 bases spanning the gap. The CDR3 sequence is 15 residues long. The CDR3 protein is CASSTIQERGNTIYF. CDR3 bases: TGTGCCAGCAGCACCATACAGGAACGAGGAAACACCATATATTTT.

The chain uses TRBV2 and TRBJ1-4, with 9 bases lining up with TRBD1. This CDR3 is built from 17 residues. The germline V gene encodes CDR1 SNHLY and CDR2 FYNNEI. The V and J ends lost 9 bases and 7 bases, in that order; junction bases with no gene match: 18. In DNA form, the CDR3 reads TGTGCCAGAGGGACTAGAAGAGGGACAGGGAGCATTGAAAAACTGTTTTTT. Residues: CARGTRRGTGSIEKLFF. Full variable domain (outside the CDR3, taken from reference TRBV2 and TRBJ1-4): EPEVTQTPSHQVTQMGQEVILRCVPISNHLYFYWYRQILGQKVEFLVSFYNNEISEKSEIFDDQFSVERPDGSNFTLKIRSTKLEDSAMYFCARGTRRGTGSIEKLFFGSGTQLSVL.

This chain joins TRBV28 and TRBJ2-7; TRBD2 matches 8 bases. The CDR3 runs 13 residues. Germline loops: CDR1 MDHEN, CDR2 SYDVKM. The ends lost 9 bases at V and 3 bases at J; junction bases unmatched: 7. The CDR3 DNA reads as TGTGCCAGTGAGCGGGAGTCTCGCTACGAGCAGTACTTC. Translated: CASERESRYEQYF.

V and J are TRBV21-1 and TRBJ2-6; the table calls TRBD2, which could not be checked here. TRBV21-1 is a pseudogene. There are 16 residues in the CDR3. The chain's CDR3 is CASSNPSSSGANVLTF. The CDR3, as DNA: TGTGCCAGCAGCAATCCGAGTTCCTCTGGGGCCAACGTCCTGACTTTC.

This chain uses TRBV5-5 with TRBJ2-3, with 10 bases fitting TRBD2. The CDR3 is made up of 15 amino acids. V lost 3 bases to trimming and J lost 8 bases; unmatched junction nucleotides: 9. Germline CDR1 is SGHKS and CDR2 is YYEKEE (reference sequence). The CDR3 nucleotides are TGTGCCAGCAGCTACTCTAGCGGGAGATTGACTACGCAGTATTTT. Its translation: CASSYSSGRLTTQYF.

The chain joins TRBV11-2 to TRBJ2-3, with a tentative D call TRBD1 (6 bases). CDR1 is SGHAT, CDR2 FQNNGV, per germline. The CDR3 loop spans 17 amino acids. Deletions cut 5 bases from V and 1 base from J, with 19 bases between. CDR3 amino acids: CASSPRRAGARTDTQYF. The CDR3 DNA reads TGTGCCAGCAGCCCGCGTCGGGCAGGGGCCCGCACAGATACGCAGTATTTT. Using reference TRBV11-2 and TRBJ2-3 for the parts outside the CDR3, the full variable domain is EAGVAQSPRYKIIEKRQSVAFWCNPISGHATLYWYQQILGQGPKLLIQFQNNGVVDDSQLPKDRFSAERLKGVDSTLKIQPAKLEDSAVYLCASSPRRAGARTDTQYFGPGTRLTVL.

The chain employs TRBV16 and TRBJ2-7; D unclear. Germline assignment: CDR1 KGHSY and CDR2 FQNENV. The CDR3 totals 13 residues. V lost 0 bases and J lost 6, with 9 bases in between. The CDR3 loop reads CASSQSFSGEQYF. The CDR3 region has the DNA TGTGCCAGCAGCCAATCGTTTTCCGGCGAGCAGTACTTC.

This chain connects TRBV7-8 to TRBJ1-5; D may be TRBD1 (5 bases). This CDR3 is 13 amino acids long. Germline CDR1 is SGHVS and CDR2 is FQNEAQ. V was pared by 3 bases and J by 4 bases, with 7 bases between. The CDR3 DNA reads TGTGCCAGCAGCTTTAGGGGAAATCAGCCCCAGCATTTT. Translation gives CASSFRGNQPQHF.

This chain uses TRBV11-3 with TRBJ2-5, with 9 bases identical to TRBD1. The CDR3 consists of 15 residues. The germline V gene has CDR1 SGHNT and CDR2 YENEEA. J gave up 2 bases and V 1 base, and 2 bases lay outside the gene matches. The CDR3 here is CASSLGTGVQETQYF. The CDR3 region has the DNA TGTGCCAGCAGCTTAGGGACAGGGGTACAAGAGACCCAGTACTTC.

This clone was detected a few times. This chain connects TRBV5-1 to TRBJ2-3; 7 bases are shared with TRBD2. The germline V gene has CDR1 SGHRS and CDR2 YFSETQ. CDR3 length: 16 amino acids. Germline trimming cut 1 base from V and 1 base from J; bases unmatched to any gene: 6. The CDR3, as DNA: TGCGCCAGCAGCTTGTGGTCTAGCGGTCGCACAGATACGCAGTATTTT. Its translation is CASSLWSSGRTDTQYF. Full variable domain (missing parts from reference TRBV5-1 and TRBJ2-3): KAGVTQTPRYLIKTRGQQVTLSCSPISGHRSVSWYQQTPGQGLQFLFEYFSETQRNKGNFPGRFSGRQFSNSRSEMNVSTLELGDSALYLCASSLWSSGRTDTQYFGPGTRLTVL.

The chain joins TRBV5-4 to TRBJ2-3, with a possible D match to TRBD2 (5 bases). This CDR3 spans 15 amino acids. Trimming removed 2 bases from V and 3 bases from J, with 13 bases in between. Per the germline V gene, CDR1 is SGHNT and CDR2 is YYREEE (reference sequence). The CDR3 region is CASSFDRGKTDTQYF. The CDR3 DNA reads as TGTGCCAGCAGCTTCGACCGAGGGAAAACAGATACGCAGTATTTT.

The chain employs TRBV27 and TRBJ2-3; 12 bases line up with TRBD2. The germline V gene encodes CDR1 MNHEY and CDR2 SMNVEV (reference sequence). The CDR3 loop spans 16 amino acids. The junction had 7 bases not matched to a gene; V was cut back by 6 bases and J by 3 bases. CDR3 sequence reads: CASSSSGRASTDTQYF. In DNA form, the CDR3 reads TGTGCCAGCAGCTCTAGCGGGAGGGCCTCGACAGATACGCAGTATTTT.

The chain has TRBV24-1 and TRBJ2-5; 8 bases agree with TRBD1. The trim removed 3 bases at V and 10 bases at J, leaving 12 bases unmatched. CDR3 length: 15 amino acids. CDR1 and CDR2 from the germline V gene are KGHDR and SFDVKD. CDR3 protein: CATSDRTGGQIGQYF. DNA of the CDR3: TGTGCCACCAGTGATCGCACAGGGGGGCAAATTGGCCAGTACTTC.

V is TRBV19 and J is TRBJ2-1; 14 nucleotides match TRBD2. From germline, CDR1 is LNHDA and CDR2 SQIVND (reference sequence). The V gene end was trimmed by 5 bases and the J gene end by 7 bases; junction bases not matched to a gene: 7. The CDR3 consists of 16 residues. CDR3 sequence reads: CASSLGTSGSENEQFF. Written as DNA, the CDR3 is TGTGCCAGTAGTCTCGGGACTAGCGGGAGTGAGAATGAGCAGTTCTTC.

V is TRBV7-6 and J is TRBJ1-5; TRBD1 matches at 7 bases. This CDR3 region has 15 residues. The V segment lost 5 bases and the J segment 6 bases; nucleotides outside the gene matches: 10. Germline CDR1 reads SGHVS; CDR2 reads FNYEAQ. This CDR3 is CASSREDRDTQPQHF. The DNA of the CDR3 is TGTGCCAGCAGCCGGGAAGACAGGGATACTCAGCCCCAGCATTTT.

In DNA, the CDR3 is TGTGCCACCAGGTCTTTGACAGTCTACACCTTC. Translation gives CATRSLTVYTF. J is TRBJ1-2 and V is TRBV3-1 (or the pseudogene TRBV3-2), with D possibly matching TRBD1 (5 bases). This CDR3 comprises 11 residues. Trimming removed 10 bases at V and 10 bases at J, with 16 bases between. CDR1 is LGHDT and CDR2 is YNNKEL in the germline V gene (reference sequence).

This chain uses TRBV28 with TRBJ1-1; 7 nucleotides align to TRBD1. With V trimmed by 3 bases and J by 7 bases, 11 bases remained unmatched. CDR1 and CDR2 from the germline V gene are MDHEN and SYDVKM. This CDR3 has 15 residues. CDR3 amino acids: CASSFPRGQTFEAFF. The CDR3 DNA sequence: TGTGCCAGCAGTTTTCCACGGGGACAGACTTTTGAAGCTTTCTTT.

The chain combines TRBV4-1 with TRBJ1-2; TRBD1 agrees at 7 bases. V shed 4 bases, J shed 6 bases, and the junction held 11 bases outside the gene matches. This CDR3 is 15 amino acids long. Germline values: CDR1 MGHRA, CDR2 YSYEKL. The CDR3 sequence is CASSPPGQGGNGYTF. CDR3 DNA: TGCGCCAGCAGCCCGCCTGGCCAGGGGGGAAATGGCTACACCTTC.

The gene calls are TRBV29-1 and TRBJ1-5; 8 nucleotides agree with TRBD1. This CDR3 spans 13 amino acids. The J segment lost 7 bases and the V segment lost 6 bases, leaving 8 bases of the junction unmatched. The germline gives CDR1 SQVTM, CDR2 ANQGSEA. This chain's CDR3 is CSVRGPGNQPQHF. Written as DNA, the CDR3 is TGCAGCGTCAGGGGGCCAGGGAACCAGCCCCAGCATTTT. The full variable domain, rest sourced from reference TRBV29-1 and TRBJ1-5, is SAVISQKPSRDICQRGTSLTIQCQVDSQVTMMFWYRQQPGQSLTLIATANQGSEATYESGFVIDKFPISRPNLTFSTLTVSNMSPEDSSIYLCSVRGPGNQPQHFGDGTRLSIL.

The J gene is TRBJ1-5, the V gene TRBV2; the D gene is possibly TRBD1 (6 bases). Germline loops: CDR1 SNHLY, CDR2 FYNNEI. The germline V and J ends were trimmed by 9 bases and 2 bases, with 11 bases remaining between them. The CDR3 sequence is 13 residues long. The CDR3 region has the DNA TGTGCCAGTAGATACAGGGGCAATCAGCCCCAGCATTTT. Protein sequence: CASRYRGNQPQHF. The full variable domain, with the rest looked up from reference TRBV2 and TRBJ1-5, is EPEVTQTPSHQVTQMGQEVILRCVPISNHLYFYWYRQILGQKVEFLVSFYNNEISEKSEIFDDQFSVERPDGSNFTLKIRSTKLEDSAMYFCASRYRGNQPQHFGDGTRLSIL.